This T cell receptor beta chain stems from a study of shared clonotypes between healthy human individuals. Profiled with immunoSEQ multiplex PCR; TCRdb holds only in-frame clones, not every one. The data hold fewer than 2.5 million clones, with roughly 93% observed a single time. The germline gives CDR1 MGHRA, CDR2 YSYEKL. The V and J ends lost 3 bases and 0 bases respectively, with 12 bases between them. The CDR3 runs to 15 residues. The chain is built from TRBV4-1 and TRBJ2-7, with D possibly being TRBD1 (5 bases). This sequence originates from a young man in good health. Some clones in this sample may be carry-over from other donors' samples. Sequencing used naive CD4+ T cells from PBMCs. The sample's subset: CD45RA+ positively selected. Here the CDR3 reads CASSQVQGYSYEQYF. In DNA form, the CDR3 reads TGCGCCAGCAGCCAGGTGCAGGGATACTCCTACGAGCAGTACTTC.